This passage covers 29 T cell receptor beta chains from one sample sequenced in a study of blood T cell repertoires in COVID-19. TCRdb's table, derived via immunoSEQ multiplex PCR, lists solely in-frame clones and lacks some. In the table there are some 33,000 clones, about 90% of which are singletons. Sequences were obtained from peripheral blood. These receptors all stem from a man aged 60 to 69 with acute or convalescent COVID-19.

A few counts support this clone. J is TRBJ1-6 and V is TRBV27; D unresolved. CDR3 length: 21 amino acids. Between the trimmed V and J ends, which lost 4 bases and 0 bases, there was a span of 25 bases. Germline V gene sequence: CDR1 MNHEY, CDR2 SMNVEV (reference sequence). Here the CDR3 reads CASSSSLGVLVLSSYNSPLHF. In DNA, the CDR3 is TGTGCCAGCAGTTCCTCATTGGGAGTTCTTGTACTGAGCTCCTATAATTCACCCCTCCACTTT.

The chain recombines TRBV19 with TRBJ1-1, with 7 bases identical to TRBD1. This CDR3 has 13 amino acids. The germline V gene has CDR1 LNHDA and CDR2 SQIVND (reference sequence). Trimming removed 4 bases from V and 5 bases from J; junction bases left unmatched: 4. CDR3 loop: CASSKTGLTEAFF. The CDR3 nucleotides are TGTGCCAGTAGTAAGACAGGGCTTACTGAAGCTTTCTTT. Using reference TRBV19 and TRBJ1-1 for the parts outside the CDR3, the full variable domain is DGGITQSPKYLFRKEGQNVTLSCEQNLNHDAMYWYRQDPGQGLRLIYYSQIVNDFQKGDIAEGYSVSREKKESFPLTVTSAQKNPTAFYLCASSKTGLTEAFFGQGTRLTVV.

V usage is TRBV28 and J usage is TRBJ1-1, with TRBD1 matching over 10 bases. The V and J ends lost 6 bases and 4 bases, in that order; junction bases with no gene match: 8. Per the germline V gene, CDR1 is MDHEN and CDR2 is SYDVKM. This CDR3 contains 15 residues. The CDR3 DNA is TGTGCCAGCAGCACTCCGGGACAGGGGTTCACTGAAGCTTTCTTT. It encodes CASSTPGQGFTEAFF.

This chain joins TRBV2 and TRBJ2-3; tentatively, D is TRBD2 (6 bases). CDR3 size: 12 residues. Trimming removed 6 bases from V and 4 bases from J, with 8 bases in between. Germline CDR1 reads SNHLY; CDR2 reads FYNNEI. DNA of the CDR3: TGTGCCAGCAGCTCGGGGGCAGATACGCAGTATTTT. It yields the protein CASSSGADTQYF. The full variable domain, with the rest looked up from reference TRBV2 and TRBJ2-3, is EPEVTQTPSHQVTQMGQEVILRCVPISNHLYFYWYRQILGQKVEFLVSFYNNEISEKSEIFDDQFSVERPDGSNFTLKIRSTKLEDSAMYFCASSSGADTQYFGPGTRLTVL.

The chain joins TRBV28 to TRBJ2-7; 9 nucleotides align to TRBD2. The CDR3 extends over 14 amino acids. Germline CDR1 and CDR2: MDHEN and SYDVKM. The trim removed 8 bases at V and 2 bases at J, leaving 7 bases unmatched. This CDR3 is CASGGASGAYEQYV. CDR3 DNA: TGTGCCAGCGGGGGGGCTAGCGGGGCCTACGAGCAGTACGTC.

In its sample, this clone was seen once. The J gene is TRBJ1-4, the V gene TRBV30; TRBD1 agrees at 7 bases. V lost 3 bases and J lost 2; bases outside the gene matches: 3. This CDR3 spans 14 amino acids. Germline CDR1 is GTSNPN and CDR2 is SVGIG (reference sequence). CDR3 sequence: CAWRRGRTNEKLFF. CDR3 DNA sequence: TGTGCCTGGAGAAGGGGGCGGACTAATGAAAAACTGTTTTTT.

The V call is TRBV24-1, the J call TRBJ2-2, with D possibly TRBD2 on 6 matching bases. V gave up 5 bases and J gave up 5 bases, with 14 bases separating them. Germline CDR1 and CDR2: KGHDR and SFDVKD. The CDR3 is made up of 15 amino acids. This CDR3 is CATSVDGSSTGELFF. DNA of the CDR3: TGTGCCACCAGTGTTGACGGGAGCTCAACCGGGGAGCTGTTTTTT.

V and J are TRBV9 and TRBJ2-7; tentatively, D is TRBD1 (6 bases). The V end lost 2 bases, the J end lost 4 bases, and 16 bases lay between the germline ends. The CDR3 spans 15 residues. Per germline, CDR1 SGDLS and CDR2 YYNGEE. The CDR3 DNA reads TGTGCCAGCAGCGTCGGGGACAACTCGGCTTACGAGCAGTACTTC. Translation: CASSVGDNSAYEQYF.

The chain carries TRBV5-4 and TRBJ2-7; D might be TRBD1 (5 bases). Trimming took off 4 bases at V and 3 bases at J, with 11 bases between the two ends. The germline gives CDR1 SGHNT, CDR2 YYREEE (reference sequence). The CDR3 runs 13 residues. This chain's CDR3 is CASSQFRVYEQYF. The CDR3 nucleotides read TGTGCCAGCAGCCAATTCAGGGTCTACGAGCAGTACTTC.

The V call is TRBV5-1, the J call TRBJ1-1; TRBD1 agrees at 10 bases. V lost 3 bases, J lost 1 base, and 0 bases stayed unmatched. CDR1 SGHRS and CDR2 YFSETQ come from the germline V gene. The length of the CDR3 is 14 residues. CDR3 in DNA: TGCGCCAGCAGCTGGGACAGGGGGAACACTGAAGCTTTCTTT. It encodes CASSWDRGNTEAFF. Full variable domain (rest looked up from reference TRBV5-1 and TRBJ1-1): KAGVTQTPRYLIKTRGQQVTLSCSPISGHRSVSWYQQTPGQGLQFLFEYFSETQRNKGNFPGRFSGRQFSNSRSEMNVSTLELGDSALYLCASSWDRGNTEAFFGQGTRLTVV.

The chain carries TRBV18 and TRBJ2-1; D not resolved. Trimming left V 5 bases short and J 5 bases short, with 16 bases between. The CDR3 contains 15 residues. Germline loops: CDR1 KGHSH, CDR2 LQKENI. The CDR3 here is CASSYDLQIDNEQFF. As DNA, the CDR3 is TGTGCCAGCTCATACGACTTGCAGATAGACAATGAGCAGTTCTTC.

The chain uses TRBV5-1 and TRBJ2-3, with TRBD1 matching 9 bases. J gave up 1 base and V 1 base, and 4 bases lay outside the gene matches. CDR3 length: 16 amino acids. Germline V CDR1 and CDR2: SGHRS, YFSETQ. The CDR3 spells CASSLWRDRGTDTQYF. The CDR3 DNA follows: TGCGCCAGCAGCTTGTGGCGGGACAGGGGCACAGATACGCAGTATTTT.

The J gene is TRBJ2-3, the V gene TRBV19; TRBD1 aligns across 7 bases. J lost 1 base, V lost 2 bases, and 3 bases had no gene match. This CDR3 is built from 15 residues. Germline assignment: CDR1 LNHDA and CDR2 SQIVND (reference sequence). The CDR3 loop reads CASSIRGQGTDTQYF. The DNA of the CDR3 is TGTGCCAGTAGTATACGAGGACAGGGCACAGATACGCAGTATTTT.

The chain is built from TRBV24-1 and TRBJ2-2; 15 nucleotides line up with TRBD2. The CDR3 extends over 18 amino acids. V shed 3 bases and J 3 bases; nucleotides not matched to a gene: 4. CDR1 is KGHDR and CDR2 is SFDVKD in the germline V gene. CDR3 sequence (DNA): TGTGCCACCAGTGATGCTGGACTAGCGGGAGGGGACACCGGGGAGCTGTTTTTT. This codes for CATSDAGLAGGDTGELFF.

The rearrangement joins TRBV9 to TRBJ1-1, with D maybe TRBD1 (5 bases). The V gene lost 6 bases and the J gene lost 6 bases, with 18 bases spanning the gap. There are 14 residues in the CDR3. CDR1 SGDLS and CDR2 YYNGEE come from the germline V gene. CDR3 bases: TGTGCCAGCAACCCAATAGGGACGGGAGCTGAAGCTTTCTTT. It yields the protein CASNPIGTGAEAFF. The complete variable domain, with remaining parts taken from reference TRBV9 and TRBJ1-1, reads DSGVTQTPKHLITATGQRVTLRCSPRSGDLSVYWYQQSLDQGLQFLIQYYNGEERAKGNILERFSAQQFPDLHSELNLSSLELGDSALYFCASNPIGTGAEAFFGQGTRLTVV.

The genes are TRBV5-6 and TRBJ1-5, with 9 bases that match TRBD1. V gave up 2 bases and J gave up 6 bases; unmatched junction bases: 6. Germline CDR1 reads SGHDT; CDR2 reads YYEEEE. This CDR3 has 15 amino acids. Written as DNA, the CDR3 is TGTGCCAGCAGCTTATACAGGGGGCAGGGTCAGCCCCAGCATTTT. Its translation is CASSLYRGQGQPQHF.

The chain links TRBV9 to TRBJ2-2; 8 bases map to TRBD1. Germline V gives CDR1 SGDLS, CDR2 YYNGEE. V lost 0 bases, J lost 7 bases, and 5 bases stayed unmatched. This CDR3 has 15 residues. This CDR3 is CASSVGQGSFGELFF. CDR3 nucleotides: TGTGCCAGCAGCGTAGGACAGGGGAGTTTCGGGGAGCTGTTTTTT.

The genes are TRBV27 and TRBJ2-7, with TRBD2 as a possible D gene (6 bases). The V gene lost 3 bases and the J gene lost 3 bases, with 12 bases spanning the gap. Germline CDR1 and CDR2: MNHEY and SMNVEV (reference sequence). The CDR3 contains 14 residues. The DNA for the CDR3 is TGTGCCAGCAGTTTTCTCGCGGGGAGCTACGAGCAGTACGTC. It codes for CASSFLAGSYEQYV.

The chain couples TRBV14 to TRBJ1-1; 7 bases map to TRBD1. The CDR3 sequence is 15 residues long. J gave up 0 bases and V 4 bases, and 5 bases lay outside the gene matches. Looked up from germline, CDR1 is SGHDN and CDR2 is FVKESK. The CDR3 loop is CASSREQGMNTEAFF. The CDR3 DNA is TGTGCCAGCAGCCGAGAACAGGGGATGAACACTGAAGCTTTCTTT.

The V gene is TRBV7-8, the J gene TRBJ2-3; 7 nucleotides line up with TRBD1. Germline CDR1 and CDR2: SGHVS and FQNEAQ. V shed 5 bases and J 2 bases; nucleotides not matched to a gene: 4. This CDR3 contains 14 residues. DNA for the CDR3: TGTGCCAGCAGCCCGGGACAGAACACAGATACGCAGTATTTT. Translating gives CASSPGQNTDTQYF. The full variable domain, in which reference TRBV7-8 and TRBJ2-3 provide the parts outside the CDR3, is GAGVSQSPRYKVAKRGQDVALRCDPISGHVSLFWYQQALGQGPEFLTYFQNEAQLDKSGLPSDRFFAERPEGSVSTLKIQRTQQEDSAVYLCASSPGQNTDTQYFGPGTRLTVL.

The V gene is TRBV19, the J gene TRBJ1-2; weak D call: TRBD1 (6 bases). This CDR3 contains 16 residues. The germline V gene encodes CDR1 LNHDA and CDR2 SQIVND (reference sequence). V gave up 0 bases and J gave up 3 bases, with 14 bases separating them. CDR3 coding DNA: TGTGCCAGTAGTATAGATGCTACAGGGTGGGACTATGGCTACACCTTC. This gives the protein CASSIDATGWDYGYTF.

There are a few counts of this clone. The V gene is TRBV6-6, the J gene TRBJ1-5; 11 positions match TRBD1. Germline V gene data show CDR1 as MNHNY and CDR2 as SVGAGI (reference sequence). V gave up 6 bases and J gave up 4 bases; unmatched junction bases: 5. The CDR3 loop spans 15 amino acids. In nucleotides, the CDR3 is TGTGCCAGCAGCCAGGGACAGGGGGTTAATCAGCCCCAGCATTTT. It is translated as CASSQGQGVNQPQHF.

V usage is TRBV27 and J usage is TRBJ1-4; 8 bases agree with TRBD1. CDR1 and CDR2 (germline): MNHEY, SMNVEV (reference sequence). Trimming cost V 6 bases and J 7 bases; bases outside gene matches: 7. CDR3 length: 14 amino acids. The CDR3 sequence is CASRKGDRREKLFF. CDR3 sequence (DNA): TGTGCCAGCAGGAAGGGGGACAGGCGTGAAAAACTGTTTTTT.

The chain couples TRBV5-6 to TRBJ2-3, with 8 bases identical to TRBD1. Losses at the gene ends were 5 bases for V and 4 bases for J; bases not matched to a gene: 9. The CDR3 runs to 15 residues. Germline V gene data show CDR1 as SGHDT and CDR2 as YYEEEE. The CDR3 region has the DNA TGTGCCAGCAGTTCAGGGACAGGCCGTCCAGATACGCAGTATTTT. It encodes CASSSGTGRPDTQYF.

J is TRBJ1-1 and V is TRBV12-3 or TRBV12-4; D unclear. This CDR3 is 13 amino acids long. V was pared by 5 bases and J by 1 base, with 8 bases between. This CDR3 reads CASSPTENTEAFF. The CDR3 bases are TGTGCCAGCAGTCCAACAGAGAACACTGAAGCTTTCTTT.

The chain has TRBV7-9 and TRBJ1-1; no definite D call. Germline V gene sequence: CDR1 SEHNR, CDR2 FQNEAQ (reference sequence). Trimming cost V 5 bases and J 1 base, with 8 bases left between them. This CDR3 is 13 amino acids long. This chain's CDR3 is CASSPRENTEAFF. In nucleotides, the CDR3 is TGTGCCAGCAGCCCCCGGGAGAACACTGAAGCTTTCTTT.

This CDR3 is CASSLLGDSGNTIYF. The CDR3 DNA sequence: TGTGCCAGCAGCTTGCTCGGAGATTCTGGAAACACCATATATTTT. V is TRBV5-4 and J is TRBJ1-3; D unclear. V dropped 1 base and J dropped 1 base, with 9 bases sitting between them. CDR1 and CDR2 from the germline V gene are SGHNT and YYREEE (reference sequence). The CDR3 covers 15 residues. Complete variable domain (other parts from reference TRBV5-4 and TRBJ1-3): ETGVTQSPTHLIKTRGQQVTLRCSSQSGHNTVSWYQQALGQGPQFIFQYYREEENGRGNFPPRFSGLQFPNYSSELNVNALELDDSALYLCASSLLGDSGNTIYFGEGSWLTVV.

This clone appeared a few times. This chain uses TRBV9 with TRBJ2-7; 7 positions match TRBD2. V dropped 0 bases and J dropped 4; count of bases not matched to a gene: 7. CDR1 is SGDLS and CDR2 is YYNGEE in the germline V gene. The CDR3 covers 15 residues. CDR3 coding DNA: TGTGCCAGCAGCGTAGGGGCGGGAGTTGATTACGAGCAGTACTTC. This translates into CASSVGAGVDYEQYF.

The chain combines TRBV5-1 with TRBJ1-4; TRBD1 matches at 7 bases. Trimming took 4 bases from V and 7 from J; bases not matched to a gene: 10. This CDR3 region has 15 residues. Germline V gene lookup returns CDR1 SGHRS and CDR2 YFSETQ. CDR3 coding DNA: TGCGCCAGCAGCCCGTTGACAGGGCAGGGTGAAAAACTGTTTTTT. Amino acid sequence: CASSPLTGQGEKLFF. Filled out from reference TRBV5-1 and TRBJ1-4, the complete variable domain reads KAGVTQTPRYLIKTRGQQVTLSCSPISGHRSVSWYQQTPGQGLQFLFEYFSETQRNKGNFPGRFSGRQFSNSRSEMNVSTLELGDSALYLCASSPLTGQGEKLFFGSGTQLSVL.